These 19 T cell receptor beta chains were sequenced from one sample in a study of monozygotic twins with inflammatory bowel disease (dated by TCRdb to 2018 to 2020). The library was built by means of 5' RACE. The instrument was an Illumina HiSeq 2500. Once TCRdb had reprocessed the reads, it stored one entry per CDR3 protein sequence and supplied no DNA. For this sample, the table gives a few hundred thousand distinct CDR3 sequences. The top ten clonotypes cover less than 2% of the sample. The sample taken for sequencing was blood. The receptors originated from a human donor with ulcerative colitis or Crohn's disease, or a healthy co-twin of an affected twin (not recorded which).

This rearrangement joins TRBV5-5 to TRBJ2-7; absent DNA, TCRdb's TRBD1 call cannot be checked. The CDR3 covers 15 residues. Germline V lookup: CDR1 SGHKS, CDR2 YYEKEE (reference sequence). This CDR3 is CASRPPGQPTYEQYF.

V usage is TRBV20-1 and J usage is TRBJ1-3; no DNA is available, so the TRBD1 call from TCRdb remains unchecked. This CDR3 has 13 residues. Germline lookup yields CDR1 DFQATT and CDR2 SNEGSKA (reference sequence). The CDR3 sequence is CSAHPGGGNTIYF.

The chain uses TRBV11-2 and TRBJ1-1. This CDR3 region has 14 residues. Germline lookup yields CDR1 SGHAT and CDR2 FQNNGV. This CDR3 reads CASSLPLVSTEAFF. Full variable domain (remainder filled in from reference TRBV11-2 and TRBJ1-1): EAGVAQSPRYKIIEKRQSVAFWCNPISGHATLYWYQQILGQGPKLLIQFQNNGVVDDSQLPKDRFSAERLKGVDSTLKIQPAKLEDSAVYLCASSLPLVSTEAFFGQGTRLTVV.

The rearrangement joins TRBV10-3 to TRBJ1-4. CDR1 and CDR2 from the germline V gene are ENHRY and SYGVKD. The length of the CDR3 is 13 residues. CDR3 in amino acids: CAIRGGQDEKLFF.

CDR3 protein: CASSLARGHFSQETQYF. The rearrangement links TRBV7-9 to TRBJ2-5; TCRdb names TRBD1, which stays unverified in the absence of DNA. The CDR3 runs to 17 residues. Germline values: CDR1 SEHNR, CDR2 FQNEAQ (reference sequence).

The chain employs TRBV7-6 and TRBJ1-1. In germline, CDR1 is SGHVS, CDR2 FNYEAQ. The CDR3 loop spans 15 amino acids. CDR3 residues: CASSLAERREAEAFF.

This sequence joins TRBV28 and TRBJ1-5. Looked up from germline, CDR1 is MDHEN and CDR2 is SYDVKM. The CDR3 totals 15 residues. The CDR3 here is CASKFWGGSNQPQHF.

The chain joins TRBV24-1 to TRBJ2-3; TCRdb's D call of TRBD1 is untestable without DNA. Germline CDR1 reads KGHDR; CDR2 reads SFDVKD. The CDR3 spans 16 residues. The CDR3 loop is CATSDSGGTGGDTQYF.

The chain uses TRBV12-3 or TRBV12-4 and TRBJ1-1. CDR3 length: 13 residues. CDR3 sequence reads: CASSFEANTEAFF.

The chain links TRBV4-1 to TRBJ2-7; TCRdb calls TRBD2, which cannot be checked without DNA. The CDR3 has 17 amino acids. Looked up from germline, CDR1 is MGHRA and CDR2 is YSYEKL. The CDR3 sequence: CASSLEIALAGAYEQYF.

The chain links TRBV2 to TRBJ1-4; TCRdb gives TRBD1 as the D gene, but with no DNA this cannot be confirmed. CDR3 size: 13 residues. Germline V CDR1 and CDR2: SNHLY, FYNNEI. The CDR3 is CASRKGGYEKLFF.

V gene TRBV7-9 combines with J gene TRBJ1-5. Per the germline V gene, CDR1 is SEHNR and CDR2 is FQNEAQ (reference sequence). The CDR3 runs 14 residues. The chain's CDR3 is CASSPGLGQQPQHF. The variable domain in full, with the rest retrieved from reference TRBV7-9 and TRBJ1-5, is DTGVSQNPRHKITKRGQNVTFRCDPISEHNRLYWYRQTLGQGPEFLTYFQNEAQLEKSRLLSDRFSAERPKGSFSTLEIQRTEQGDSAMYLCASSPGLGQQPQHFGDGTRLSIL.

The chain joins TRBV5-4 to TRBJ1-2; checking the TCRdb D call of TRBD1 is not possible without DNA. CDR3 length equals 17 residues. Germline CDR1 SGHNT, CDR2 YYREEE (reference sequence). The CDR3 reads CASSEPWGGTANYGYTF.

The chain combines TRBV27 with TRBJ2-7; lacking DNA, the TRBD1 call made by TCRdb goes unchecked. Germline assignment: CDR1 MNHEY and CDR2 SMNVEV (reference sequence). CDR3 length: 14 amino acids. The CDR3 reads CASSARDRAYEQYF.

The chain recombines TRBV11-2 with TRBJ2-3; absent DNA, TCRdb's TRBD2 call cannot be checked. Germline CDR1 is SGHAT and CDR2 is FQNNGV. The CDR3 is 15 residues long. CDR3 protein: CASSLSSGGPGTQYF.

This chain connects TRBV5-6 to TRBJ2-1; TCRdb returns TRBD2, unconfirmable since there is no DNA. The CDR3 spans 15 residues. Germline V lookup: CDR1 SGHDT, CDR2 YYEEEE. Here the CDR3 reads CASSRAPGALNEQFF.

The rearrangement joins TRBV19 to TRBJ2-3; TCRdb calls TRBD1, which cannot be checked without DNA. CDR3 length: 14 amino acids. Germline lookup yields CDR1 LNHDA and CDR2 SQIVND (reference sequence). The CDR3 sequence is CASAPRGDTDTQYF.

The chain has TRBV20-1 and TRBJ1-1; TCRdb's D call of TRBD1 is untestable without DNA. Germline V CDR1 and CDR2: DFQATT, SNEGSKA (reference sequence). The CDR3 spans 15 residues. CDR3 region: CSAIRDRGGRTEAFF.

V gene TRBV29-1 combines with J gene TRBJ2-7; TCRdb designates TRBD1, a call that cannot be tested without DNA. The germline CDR1 and CDR2 sequences are SQVTM and ANQGSEA. The CDR3 totals 12 residues. Here the CDR3 reads CSVKRQADEQYF.